A single sample gave rise to the 6 T cell receptor beta chains below, sequenced in a study of T cell changes during pregnancy in multiple sclerosis. Sequencing was performed with immunoSEQ multiplex PCR; in TCRdb, only in-frame clones are kept and a portion is missing. The repertoire includes tens of thousands of clones, around nine tenths of them detected once, and roughly 12% sits in the top ten. The sequences come from CD8+ T cells from peripheral blood mononuclear cells, collected in the third trimester of pregnancy. Source of these receptors: a female donor with multiple sclerosis, enrolled in a pregnancy study.

The gene calls are TRBV4-2 and TRBJ1-2; D possibly corresponds to TRBD1 (6 bases). The CDR3 contains 17 residues. Germline CDR1 is LGHNA and CDR2 is YNFKEQ. V lost 0 bases, J lost 1 base, and 15 bases lay in between. Here the CDR3 reads CASSQDSEGEFNYGYTF. The CDR3, as DNA: TGTGCCAGCAGCCAAGACTCAGAGGGGGAATTTAACTATGGCTACACCTTC.

The rearrangement links TRBV9 to TRBJ1-2, with TRBD1 identical over 10 bases. Germline CDR1 is SGDLS and CDR2 is YYNGEE. The V segment lost 3 bases and the J segment 2 bases; nucleotides outside the gene matches: 7. The CDR3 runs 16 residues. CDR3 bases: TGTGCCAGCAGCGAGGGACAGGGGCTCCCCAACTATGGCTACACCTTC. Protein sequence: CASSEGQGLPNYGYTF.

CDR3 amino acids: CASSFGLGTSGEQFF. DNA for the CDR3: TGTGCCAGCAGCTTTGGGCTGGGGACTAGCGGTGAGCAGTTCTTC. The V gene is TRBV5-6, the J gene TRBJ2-1; 11 bases line up with TRBD2. V gave up 2 bases and J gave up 9 bases; unmatched junction bases: 7. This CDR3 is 15 amino acids long. Germline V gene data show CDR1 as SGHDT and CDR2 as YYEEEE.

Notes on this clone: One end of the junction varies from germline; a read error may be responsible. CDR3 sequence: CTSSRDSTTNEKLFF. CDR3 bases: TGTACCAGCAGCCGGGACAGCACAACTAATGAAAAACTGTTTTTT. The chain joins TRBV6-6 to TRBJ1-4, with 7 positions matching TRBD1. In germline, CDR1 is MNHNY, CDR2 SVGAGI (reference sequence). This CDR3 comprises 15 residues.

The chain couples TRBV19 to TRBJ2-7; D is possibly TRBD2 (5 bases). V lost 3 bases and J 3 bases, leaving 9 bases between the germline ends. Germline lookup yields CDR1 LNHDA and CDR2 SQIVND (reference sequence). The CDR3 is 13 amino acids. The DNA of the CDR3 is TGTGCCAGTAGTATGAGAGGACTCTACGAGCAGTACTTC. This translates into CASSMRGLYEQYF.

The chain carries TRBV5-5 and TRBJ1-2; D uncertain. Trimming took off 4 bases at V and 1 base at J, with 17 bases between the two ends. The CDR3 sequence is 16 residues long. Germline V lookup: CDR1 SGHKS, CDR2 YYEKEE (reference sequence). CDR3 residues: CASSPLREVRNYGYTF. CDR3 in DNA: TGTGCCAGCAGCCCCCTCCGGGAGGTCCGTAACTATGGCTACACCTTC.